This TCR beta chain was observed in a study of Graves' ophthalmopathy and Graves' hyperthyroidism. If patients had other autoimmune diseases, uncontrolled infections, pregnancy or lactation, they were excluded. Thyroid ultrasound, orbital computed tomography, TRAb, serum thyroxine and clinical symptoms formed the basis of diagnosis. The PBMCs used were ones drawn from approximately 10 ml of fresh peripheral blood. As the template, RNA transcripts were used to amplify TCR beta CDR3 regions. An opening RT-PCR round employed HTBI primers and preceded a second-round multiplex PCR. TCRdb re-called the multiplex PCR reads through MiXCR, storing one row per CDR3 protein. The data hold under 800,000 distinct CDR3 sequences, with 22% observed a single time. CDR3 length: 15 amino acids. Trimming pared 2 bases from V and 0 bases from J, leaving 7 bases between. Germline CDR1 MNHEY, CDR2 SVGAGI.

The V gene is TRBV6-5, the J gene TRBJ2-2; D perhaps matches TRBD1 (6 bases). The sample consisted of peripheral blood. The TCR originated in a woman aged 18-30 years with stable Graves' hyperthyroidism. Some clones in this sample may be carry-over from other donors' samples. CDR3: CASSYRTANTGELFF. The CDR3 coding sequence is TGTGCCAGCAGTTACAGGACAGCGAACACCGGGGAGCTGTTTTTT.